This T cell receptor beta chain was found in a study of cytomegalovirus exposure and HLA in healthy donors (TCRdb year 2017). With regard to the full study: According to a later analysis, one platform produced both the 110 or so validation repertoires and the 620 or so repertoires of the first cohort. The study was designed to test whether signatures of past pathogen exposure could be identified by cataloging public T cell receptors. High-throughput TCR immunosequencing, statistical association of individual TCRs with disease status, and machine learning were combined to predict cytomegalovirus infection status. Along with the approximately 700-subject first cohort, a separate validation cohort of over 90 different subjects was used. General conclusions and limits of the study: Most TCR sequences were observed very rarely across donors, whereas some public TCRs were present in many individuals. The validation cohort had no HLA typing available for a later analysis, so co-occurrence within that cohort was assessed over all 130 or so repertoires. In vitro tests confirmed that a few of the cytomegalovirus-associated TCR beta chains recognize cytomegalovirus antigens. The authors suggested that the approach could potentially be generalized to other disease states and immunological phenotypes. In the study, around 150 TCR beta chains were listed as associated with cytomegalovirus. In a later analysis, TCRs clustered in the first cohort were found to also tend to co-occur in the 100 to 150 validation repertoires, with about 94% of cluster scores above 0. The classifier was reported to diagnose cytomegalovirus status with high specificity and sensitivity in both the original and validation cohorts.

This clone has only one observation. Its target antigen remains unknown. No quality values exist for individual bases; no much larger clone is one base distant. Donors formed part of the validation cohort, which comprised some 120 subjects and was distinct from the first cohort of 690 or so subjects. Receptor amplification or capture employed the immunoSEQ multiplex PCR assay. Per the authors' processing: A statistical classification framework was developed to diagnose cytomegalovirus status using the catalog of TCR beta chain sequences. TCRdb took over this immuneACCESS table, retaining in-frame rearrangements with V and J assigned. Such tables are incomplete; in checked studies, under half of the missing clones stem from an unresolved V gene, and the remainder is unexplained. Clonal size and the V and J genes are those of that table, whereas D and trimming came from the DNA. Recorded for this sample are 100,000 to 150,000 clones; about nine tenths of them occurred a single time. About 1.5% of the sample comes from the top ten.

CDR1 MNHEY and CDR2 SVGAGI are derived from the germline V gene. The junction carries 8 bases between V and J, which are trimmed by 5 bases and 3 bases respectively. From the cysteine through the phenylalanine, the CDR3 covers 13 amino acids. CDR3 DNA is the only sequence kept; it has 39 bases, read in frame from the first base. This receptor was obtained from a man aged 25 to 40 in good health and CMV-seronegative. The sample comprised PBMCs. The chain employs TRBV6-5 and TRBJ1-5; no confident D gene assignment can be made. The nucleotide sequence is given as TGTGCCAGCAGTAGCGACCTCAATCAGCCCCAGCATTTT. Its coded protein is CASSSDLNQPQHF.